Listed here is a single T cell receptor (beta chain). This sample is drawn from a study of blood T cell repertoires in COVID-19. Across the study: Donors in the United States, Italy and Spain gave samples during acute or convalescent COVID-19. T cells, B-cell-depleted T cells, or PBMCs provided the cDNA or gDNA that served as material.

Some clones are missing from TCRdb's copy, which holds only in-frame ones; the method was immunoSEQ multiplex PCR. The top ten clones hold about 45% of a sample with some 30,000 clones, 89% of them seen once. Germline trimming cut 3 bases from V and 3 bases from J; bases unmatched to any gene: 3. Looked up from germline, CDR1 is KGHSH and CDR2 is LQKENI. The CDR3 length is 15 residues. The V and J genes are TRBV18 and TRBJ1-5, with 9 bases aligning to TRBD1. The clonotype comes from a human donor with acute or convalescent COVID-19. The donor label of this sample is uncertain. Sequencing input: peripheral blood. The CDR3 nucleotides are TGTGCCAGCTCACCCTGGACAGGGGCCAATCAGCCCCAGCATTTT. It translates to CASSPWTGANQPQHF.